Presented here are 15 T cell receptor beta chains from one specimen sequenced in a study of memory CD4+ T cells and cytomegalovirus serostatus. The table came from immunoSEQ multiplex PCR; TCRdb's copy has only in-frame clones and leaves some out. This sample has approximately 56,000 clones, with about four fifths found just once. Single viable CD3+CD4+CD8-CD45RO+ cells were sorted as the memory CD4+ T cells. The sequenced sample was memory CD4+ T cells from blood. These receptors were taken from an adult in good health and CMV-seronegative.

The chain has TRBV7-2 and TRBJ2-1; D possibly corresponds to TRBD2 (5 bases). Germline V gene data show CDR1 as SGHTA and CDR2 as FQGNSA. CDR3 length equals 14 residues. The V gene lost 5 bases and the J gene lost 3 bases, with 11 bases spanning the gap. This CDR3 reads CASSPGLVYNEQFF. The DNA for the CDR3 is TGTGCCAGCAGCCCTGGACTGGTCTACAATGAGCAGTTCTTC.

The J gene is TRBJ1-5, the V gene TRBV19; 8 nucleotides line up with TRBD1. CDR1 and CDR2 from the germline V gene are LNHDA and SQIVND (reference sequence). The CDR3 is 16 amino acids. Trimming took 5 bases from V and 0 from J; bases not matched to a gene: 6. This CDR3 is CASSPRTGYSNQPQHF. The CDR3 DNA reads as TGTGCCAGTAGTCCAAGGACAGGGTATAGCAATCAGCCCCAGCATTTT.

The V gene is TRBV7-2, the J gene TRBJ1-1, with D possibly being TRBD1 (5 bases). The V and J ends lost 5 bases and 10 bases respectively, with 17 bases between them. The CDR3 is 13 residues long. Germline CDR1 is SGHTA and CDR2 is FQGNSA. The DNA for the CDR3 is TGTGCCAGCAGCCCGTCGGCAGGGAGCGGAGCTTTCTTT. This codes for CASSPSAGSGAFF.

The genes are TRBV30 and TRBJ1-2; D may be TRBD1 (5 bases). Germline V gene lookup returns CDR1 GTSNPN and CDR2 SVGIG (reference sequence). V was trimmed by 0 bases and J by 4 bases, leaving 12 bases between them. The CDR3 spans 14 residues. CDR3 residues: CAWSVGTAFYGYTF. The DNA of the CDR3 is TGTGCCTGGAGTGTAGGGACTGCTTTCTATGGCTACACCTTC. Variable domain in full (rest from reference TRBV30 and TRBJ1-2): SQTIHQWPATLVQPVGSPLSLECTVEGTSNPNLYWYRQAAGRGLQLLFYSVGIGQISSEVPQNLSASRPQDRQFILSSKKLLLSDSGFYLCAWSVGTAFYGYTFGSGTRLTVV.

The rearrangement uses TRBV4-3 and TRBJ2-7; possibly TRBD1 or TRBD2 for D (5 bases each). With 1 base removed from V and 0 bases from J, the gap between germline ends came to 10 bases. Germline V gives CDR1 LGHNA, CDR2 YSLEER. The length of the CDR3 is 15 residues. CDR3 coding DNA: TGCGCCAGCAGCCAAGTTGTGGGGGACTCCTACGAGCAGTACTTC. It codes for CASSQVVGDSYEQYF.

The chain is built from TRBV7-6 and TRBJ1-1; D unclear. The CDR3 has 14 residues. Germline V gene sequence: CDR1 SGHVS, CDR2 FNYEAQ. The V end was cut by 4 bases, the J end by 0 bases, with 9 bases between. The CDR3 DNA reads as TGTGCCAGCAGCTGGTTCGCGGTGAACACTGAAGCTTTCTTT. Translated: CASSWFAVNTEAFF.

This clone was counted only a few times. The V call is TRBV7-9, the J call TRBJ1-1; D remains unclear. This CDR3 contains 11 residues. Germline CDR1 reads SEHNR; CDR2 reads FQNEAQ (reference sequence). V was shortened by 8 bases and J by 7 bases, with 11 bases between the two germline ends. The CDR3 bases are TGTGCCAGCGGCGGACGGAATGAAGCTTTCTTT. Encoded protein: CASGGRNEAFF.

V gene TRBV4-1 combines with J gene TRBJ1-6, with 9 bases fitting TRBD1. Germline-derived CDR1 and CDR2 are MGHRA and YSYEKL. The junction had 8 bases not matched to a gene; V was cut back by 2 bases and J by 9 bases. The CDR3 is 16 residues long. In nucleotides, the CDR3 is TGCGCCAGCAGCCAACGGGGGGACAGGGCTGGTTCACCCCTCCACTTT. Protein sequence: CASSQRGDRAGSPLHF.

The V call is TRBV6-5, the J call TRBJ1-2; maybe TRBD1 (6 bases). Germline V gene lookup returns CDR1 MNHEY and CDR2 SVGAGI. The ends were cut back, 6 bases at V and 8 bases at J, with 13 bases in the middle. The CDR3 runs 12 residues. The CDR3 DNA reads as TGTGCCAGCAGCTCTACAGGGACCGGCTACACCTTC. Protein: CASSSTGTGYTF.

This clone has only a few counts. The chain recombines TRBV19 with TRBJ1-1; possibly TRBD1 for D (6 bases). Germline loops: CDR1 LNHDA, CDR2 SQIVND (reference sequence). The CDR3 contains 13 residues. The ends were cut back, 5 bases at V and 5 bases at J, with 12 bases in the middle. The CDR3: CASSYREGTEAFF. CDR3 DNA: TGTGCCAGTAGTTACAGGGAGGGGACTGAAGCTTTCTTT.

This chain links TRBV29-1 with TRBJ2-3, with 7 bases identical to TRBD1. CDR1 and CDR2 (germline): SQVTM, ANQGSEA. V lost 2 bases to trimming and J lost 3 bases; unmatched junction nucleotides: 11. The CDR3 covers 16 residues. The CDR3 nucleotides are TGCAGCGTTGAACTGACGTCTGCCAGGGGGACAGATACGCAGTATTTT. Protein sequence: CSVELTSARGTDTQYF.

The rearrangement joins TRBV28 to TRBJ1-1, with TRBD1 as a possible D gene (5 bases). This CDR3 is 13 amino acids long. Germline V gene lookup returns CDR1 MDHEN and CDR2 SYDVKM. Trimming shortened V by 2 bases and J by 12 bases, and 16 bases separated the two germline ends. The CDR3 coding sequence is TGTGCCAGCAGTTTAGTAGGCCGTGGGGGAACTTTCTTT. As protein: CASSLVGRGGTFF.

The rearrangement uses TRBV5-1 and TRBJ2-1; D gene uncertain. V lost 1 base and J 8 bases, leaving 13 bases between the germline ends. CDR1 and CDR2 from the germline V gene are SGHRS and YFSETQ. The length of the CDR3 is 14 residues. CDR3 sequence (DNA): TGCGCCAGCAGCTTGCCCTCTACGATCGATGAGCAGTTCTTC. Its protein product is CASSLPSTIDEQFF. Using reference TRBV5-1 and TRBJ2-1 for the parts outside the CDR3, the full variable domain is KAGVTQTPRYLIKTRGQQVTLSCSPISGHRSVSWYQQTPGQGLQFLFEYFSETQRNKGNFPGRFSGRQFSNSRSEMNVSTLELGDSALYLCASSLPSTIDEQFFGPGTRLTVL.

The chain joins TRBV4-1 to TRBJ2-3; D uncertain. The CDR3 covers 15 residues. Germline CDR1 is MGHRA and CDR2 is YSYEKL. V lost 0 bases and J lost 1, with 8 bases in between. CDR3 in DNA: TGCGCCAGCAGCCAAGACGGTAGGGGCACAGATACGCAGTATTTT. Protein product: CASSQDGRGTDTQYF.

The chain joins TRBV29-1 to TRBJ2-6; possibly TRBD2 for D (5 bases). V lost 5 bases, J lost 0 bases, and 17 bases lay in between. Germline CDR1 and CDR2: SQVTM and ANQGSEA. The CDR3 spans 17 residues. The CDR3 reads CSVPVAGDYSGANVLTF. In nucleotides, the CDR3 is TGCAGCGTTCCGGTCGCGGGTGACTACTCTGGGGCCAACGTCCTGACTTTC.